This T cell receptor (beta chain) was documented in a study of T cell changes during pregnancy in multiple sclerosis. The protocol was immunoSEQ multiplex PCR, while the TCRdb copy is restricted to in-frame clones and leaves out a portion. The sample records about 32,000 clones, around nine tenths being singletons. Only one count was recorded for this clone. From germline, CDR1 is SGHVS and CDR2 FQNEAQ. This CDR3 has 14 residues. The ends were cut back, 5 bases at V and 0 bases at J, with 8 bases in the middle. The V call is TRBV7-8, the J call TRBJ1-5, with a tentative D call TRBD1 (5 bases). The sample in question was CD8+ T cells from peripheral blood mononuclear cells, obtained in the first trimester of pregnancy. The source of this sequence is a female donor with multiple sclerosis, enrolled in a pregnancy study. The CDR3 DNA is TGTGCCAGCAGCGGGGACTTTAGCAATCAGCCCCAGCATTTT. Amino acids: CASSGDFSNQPQHF.